This T cell receptor (beta chain) was found in a study of tumor-infiltrating lymphocytes in primary liver carcinoma. The CDR3 spans 19 residues. CDR1 is LGHNA, CDR2 YNFKEQ, per germline. Making TCR beta cDNA involved approximately 480 ng total RNA and a constant-region primer. Sequencing libraries for TCR beta derived from three nested multiplex PCR rounds that used slightly modified ARM-PCR. It was with TRBV1-TRBV30 forward primers and a C-beta reverse primer that the first two PCR rounds were run, at about 9 cycles each. TCRdb used MiXCR to reprocess the multiplex PCR reads, holding one entry per CDR3 protein. The sample shows 100,000 or so distinct CDR3 sequences, roughly 80% of them seen only once. This clonotype was detected once. Unsorted bulk tissue (about 18-32 mg) underwent RNA and DNA co-extraction.

The sample comprised liver tumor tissue from sampling region 3. As for subset: tumor region T3, left-lateral pole. V is TRBV4-2 and J is TRBJ2-3; 11 bases match TRBD2. This TCR was recovered from a man aged 40-49 years with primary liver carcinoma and hepatitis B virus infection. In DNA form, the CDR3 reads TGTGTAAGCAGCCAATGGGTAGCGGGAGGGCCGGTTGGGACAGATACGCAGTATTTT. Its protein is CVSSQWVAGGPVGTDTQYF.